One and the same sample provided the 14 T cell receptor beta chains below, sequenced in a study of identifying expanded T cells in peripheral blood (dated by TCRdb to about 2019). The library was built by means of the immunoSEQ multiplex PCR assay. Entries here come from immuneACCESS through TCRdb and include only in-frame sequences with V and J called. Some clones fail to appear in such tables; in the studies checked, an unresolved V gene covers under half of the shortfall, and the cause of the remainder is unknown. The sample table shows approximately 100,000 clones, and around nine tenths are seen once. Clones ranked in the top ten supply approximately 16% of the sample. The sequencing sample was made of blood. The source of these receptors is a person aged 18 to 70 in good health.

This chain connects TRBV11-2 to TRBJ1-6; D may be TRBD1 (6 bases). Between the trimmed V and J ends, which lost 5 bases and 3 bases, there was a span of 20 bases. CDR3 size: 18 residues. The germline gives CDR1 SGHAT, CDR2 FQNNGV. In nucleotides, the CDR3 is TGTGCCAGCAGCCCTAGGGGGTTCGGGAGGGGCTATAATTCACCCCTCCACTTT. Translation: CASSPRGFGRGYNSPLHF.

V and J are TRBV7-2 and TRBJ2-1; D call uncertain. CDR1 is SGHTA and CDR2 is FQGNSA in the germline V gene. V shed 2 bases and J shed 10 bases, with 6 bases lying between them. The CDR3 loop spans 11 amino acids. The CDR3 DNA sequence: TGTGCCAGCAGCTTATACTTCGAGCAGTTCTTC. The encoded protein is CASSLYFEQFF.

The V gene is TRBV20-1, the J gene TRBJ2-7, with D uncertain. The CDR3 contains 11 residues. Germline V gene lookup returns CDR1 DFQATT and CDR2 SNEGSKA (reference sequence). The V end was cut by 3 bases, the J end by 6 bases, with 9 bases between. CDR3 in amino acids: CSASTAREQYF. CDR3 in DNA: TGCAGTGCTAGTACCGCGCGCGAGCAGTACTTC.

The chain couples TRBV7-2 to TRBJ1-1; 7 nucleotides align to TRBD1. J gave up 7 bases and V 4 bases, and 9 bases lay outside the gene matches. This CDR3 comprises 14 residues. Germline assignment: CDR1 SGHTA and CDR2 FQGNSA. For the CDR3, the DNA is TGTGCCAGCAGCTCGGGACAGCCGGTGAATGAAGCTTTCTTT. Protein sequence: CASSSGQPVNEAFF.

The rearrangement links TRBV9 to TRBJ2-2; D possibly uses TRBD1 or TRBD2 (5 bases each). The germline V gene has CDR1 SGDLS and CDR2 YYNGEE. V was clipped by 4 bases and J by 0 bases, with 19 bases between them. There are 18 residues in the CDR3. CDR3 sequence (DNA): TGTGCCAGCAGCCTTAGCTGGGGGATAGCGTCGAACACCGGGGAGCTGTTTTTT. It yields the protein CASSLSWGIASNTGELFF.

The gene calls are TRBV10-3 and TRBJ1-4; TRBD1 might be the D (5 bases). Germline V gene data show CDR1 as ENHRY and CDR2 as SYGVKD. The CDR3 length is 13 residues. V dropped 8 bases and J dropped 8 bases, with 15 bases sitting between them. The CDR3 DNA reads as TGTGCCATCTCGAAAGGGGTGGAAGAAAAACTGTTTTTT. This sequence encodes CAISKGVEEKLFF.

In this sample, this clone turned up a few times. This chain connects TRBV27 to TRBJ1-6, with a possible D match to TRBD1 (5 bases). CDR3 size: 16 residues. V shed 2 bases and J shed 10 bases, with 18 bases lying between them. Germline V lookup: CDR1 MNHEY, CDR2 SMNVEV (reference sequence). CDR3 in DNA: TGTGCCAGCAGTTTAAAGGATGGGGGGTACCGCTCACCCCTCCACTTT. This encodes CASSLKDGGYRSPLHF.

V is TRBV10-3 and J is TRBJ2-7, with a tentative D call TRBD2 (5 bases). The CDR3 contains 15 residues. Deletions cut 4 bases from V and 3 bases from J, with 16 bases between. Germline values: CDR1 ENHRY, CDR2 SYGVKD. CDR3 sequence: CAISAADREGYEQYF. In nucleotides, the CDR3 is TGTGCCATCAGTGCCGCTGACCGAGAGGGCTACGAGCAGTACTTC.

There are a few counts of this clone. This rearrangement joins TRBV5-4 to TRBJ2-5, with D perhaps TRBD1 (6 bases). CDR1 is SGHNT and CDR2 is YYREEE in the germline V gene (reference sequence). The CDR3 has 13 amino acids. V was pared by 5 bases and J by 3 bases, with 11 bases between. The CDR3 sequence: CASRPGDEETQYF. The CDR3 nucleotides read TGTGCCAGCAGGCCAGGGGATGAAGAGACCCAGTACTTC.

CDR3 region: CASNPTRGHSEAFF. In nucleotides, the CDR3 is TGTGCCAGCAACCCCACTAGGGGCCACTCTGAAGCTTTCTTT. The chain employs TRBV7-8 and TRBJ1-1; D is perhaps TRBD1 (5 bases). This CDR3 spans 14 amino acids. Trimming took 7 bases from V and 6 from J, leaving 18 bases between them. Germline lookup yields CDR1 SGHVS and CDR2 FQNEAQ.

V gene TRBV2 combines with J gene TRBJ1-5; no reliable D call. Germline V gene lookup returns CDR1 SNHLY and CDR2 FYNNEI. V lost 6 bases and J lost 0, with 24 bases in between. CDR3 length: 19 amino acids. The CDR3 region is CASSLWEGMREGSNQPQHF. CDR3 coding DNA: TGTGCCAGCAGCCTGTGGGAGGGTATGCGAGAGGGTAGCAATCAGCCCCAGCATTTT.

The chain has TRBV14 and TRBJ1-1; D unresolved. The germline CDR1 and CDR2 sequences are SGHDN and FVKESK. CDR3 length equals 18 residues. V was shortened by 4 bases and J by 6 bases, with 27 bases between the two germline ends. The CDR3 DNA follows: TGTGCCAGCAGCCCTCCCCTCCCTGAACGGACTCAACACTCTGAAGCTTTCTTT. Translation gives CASSPPLPERTQHSEAFF.

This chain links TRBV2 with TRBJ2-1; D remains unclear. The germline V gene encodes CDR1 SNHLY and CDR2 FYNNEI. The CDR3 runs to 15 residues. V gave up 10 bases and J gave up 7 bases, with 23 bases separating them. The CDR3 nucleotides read TGTGCCACATCATCGACGGGCCTGGGCCGTAATGAGCAGTTCTTC. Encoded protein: CATSSTGLGRNEQFF.

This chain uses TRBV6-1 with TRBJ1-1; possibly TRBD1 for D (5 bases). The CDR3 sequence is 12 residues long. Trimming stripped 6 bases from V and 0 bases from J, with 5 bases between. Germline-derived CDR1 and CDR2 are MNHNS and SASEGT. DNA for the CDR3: TGTGCCAGCAGGGGGGTGAACACTGAAGCTTTCTTT. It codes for CASRGVNTEAFF.